This T cell receptor beta chain derives from a study of spatial heterogeneity in lung cancer. Turning to the study itself: A total of about 73 untreated early-stage non-small cell lung cancer patients served as donors.

The CDR3 length is 14 residues. The V and J ends lost 4 bases and 0 bases, in that order; junction bases with no gene match: 3. The germline V gene encodes CDR1 SGHDT and CDR2 YYEEEE. This clonotype has a handful of counts. TCRdb fed the 5' RACE reads into MiXCR, producing one record per CDR3 protein. The sample has 110,000 or so distinct CDR3 sequences; approximately 11% are singletons. As to time point: blood at routine non-recurrence follow-up after resection. This receptor was identified in a female donor with early-stage non-small cell lung cancer. The chain uses TRBV5-6 and TRBJ1-1; 7 nucleotides align to TRBD1. This specimen was PBMCs, taken at follow-up. CDR3 sequence reads: CASSPTGLNTEAFF. The CDR3 DNA is TGTGCCAGCAGCCCGACAGGGTTGAACACTGAAGCTTTCTTT. The full variable domain, in which reference TRBV5-6 and TRBJ1-1 provide the parts outside the CDR3, is DAGVTQSPTHLIKTRGQQVTLRCSPKSGHDTVSWYQQALGQGPQFIFQYYEEEERQRGNFPDRFSGHQFPNYSSELNVNALLLGDSALYLCASSPTGLNTEAFFGQGTRLTVV.